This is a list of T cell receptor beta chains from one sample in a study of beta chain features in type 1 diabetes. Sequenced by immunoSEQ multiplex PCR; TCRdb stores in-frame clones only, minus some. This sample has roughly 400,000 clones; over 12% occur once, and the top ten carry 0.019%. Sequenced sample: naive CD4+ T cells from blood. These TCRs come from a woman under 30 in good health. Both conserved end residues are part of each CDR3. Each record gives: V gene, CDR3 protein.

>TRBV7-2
CASSLDRLDTQYF
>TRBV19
CASSMRNSGLSYEQYF
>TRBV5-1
CASSSEGGFEQYF
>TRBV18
CASSPRTEFEAFF
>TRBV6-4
CASSPIAGGSRNEQFF
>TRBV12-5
CASGLVQQGRGETQYF
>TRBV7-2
CASSPKAGQASEGTQYF
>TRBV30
CACVDRGSRNQPQHF
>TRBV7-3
CASSFGRDGGYTF
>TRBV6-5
CASSYLGRSSYNEQFF
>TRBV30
CAGDPGTSGNEQYF
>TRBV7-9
CASSFQGVEGYTF
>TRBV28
CASVGGLNEQYF
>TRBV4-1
CASSRTDHYGYTF
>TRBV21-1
CASSKSSGSIETQYF
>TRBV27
CASTGRGLQFF